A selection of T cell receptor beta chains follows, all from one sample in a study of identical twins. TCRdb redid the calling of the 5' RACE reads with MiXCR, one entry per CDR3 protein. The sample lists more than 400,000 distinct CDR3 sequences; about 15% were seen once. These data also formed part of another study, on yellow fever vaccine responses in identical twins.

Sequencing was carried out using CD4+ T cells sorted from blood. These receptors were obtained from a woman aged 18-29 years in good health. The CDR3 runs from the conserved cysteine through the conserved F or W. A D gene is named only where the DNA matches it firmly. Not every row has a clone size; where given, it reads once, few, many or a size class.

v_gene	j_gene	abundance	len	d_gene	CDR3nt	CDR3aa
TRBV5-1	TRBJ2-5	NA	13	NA	TGCGCCAGCAGCTCCCGAGGAGAAGAGACCCAGTACTTC	CASSSRGEETQYF
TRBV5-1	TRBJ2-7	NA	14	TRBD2	TGCGCCAGCAGCTCCTGGACTAGTCTCGGCGAGCAGTACTTC	CASSSWTSLGEQYF
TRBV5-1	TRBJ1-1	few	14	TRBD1	TGCGCCAGCAGCGGCACCGGGACAGGGACTGAAGCTTTCTTT	CASSGTGTGTEAFF
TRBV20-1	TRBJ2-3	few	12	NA	TGCAGTGCTAGAGTTTCAACAGATACGCAGTATTTT	CSARVSTDTQYF
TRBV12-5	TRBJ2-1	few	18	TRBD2	TGTGCTAGTGGTTTGGTACCCCAGGCTAGCGGTTCAAGAAATGAGCAGTTCTTC	CASGLVPQASGSRNEQFF
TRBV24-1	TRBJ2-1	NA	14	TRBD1	TGTGCCACCAGTGACTGGGACAGAATAAATGAGCAGTTCTTC	CATSDWDRINEQFF
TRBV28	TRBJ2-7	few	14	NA	TGTGCCAGCAGTTTTCCCCAGTCGTGGCACGAGCAGTACTTC	CASSFPQSWHEQYF
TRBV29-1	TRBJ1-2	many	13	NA	TGCAGCGCCCAACATCCCGAAACAGGAGGCTACACCTTC	CSAQHPETGGYTF
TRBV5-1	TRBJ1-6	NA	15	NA	TGCGCCAGCAGCTTGGCGGGGATCGTTAGGTCACCCCTCCACTTT	CASSLAGIVRSPLHF
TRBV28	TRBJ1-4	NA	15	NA	TGTGCCAGCAGTTTATCACGGGGTTTTAATGAAAAACTGTTTTTT	CASSLSRGFNEKLFF
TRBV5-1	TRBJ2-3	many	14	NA	TGCGCCAGCAGCTTGTTCAGTTCCACAGATACGCAGTATTTT	CASSLFSSTDTQYF
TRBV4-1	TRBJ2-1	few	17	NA	TGCGCCAGCAGCCCACCAAATACAGAGAGCTCCTACAATGAGCAGTTCTTC	CASSPPNTESSYNEQFF
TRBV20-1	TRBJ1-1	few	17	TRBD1	TGCAGTGCTAAGTCCGGACAGGGAGAATTTTTGAACACTGAAGCTTTCTTT	CSAKSGQGEFLNTEAFF
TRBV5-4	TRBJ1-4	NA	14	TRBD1	TGTGCCAGCAGCTTTGGACAGGGGCAAGAAAAACTGTTTTTT	CASSFGQGQEKLFF
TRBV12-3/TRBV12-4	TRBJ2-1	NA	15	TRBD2	TGTGCCAGCAGCCGAGGACTAGCGGGAGGGTATGAGCAGTTCTTC	CASSRGLAGGYEQFF
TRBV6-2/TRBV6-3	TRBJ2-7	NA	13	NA	TGTGCCACCAAAAGGACAGACTCCTACGAGCAGTACTTC	CATKRTDSYEQYF
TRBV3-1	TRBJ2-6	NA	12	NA	TGTGCCAGCAGCCAGGGGGCCAACGTCCTGACTTTC	CASSQGANVLTF
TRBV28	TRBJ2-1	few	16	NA	TGTGCCAGCAGAACAGGGGGGGGGCTCTCCTACAATGAGCAGTTCTTC	CASRTGGGLSYNEQFF
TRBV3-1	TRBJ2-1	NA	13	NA	TGTGCCAGCGCCACTGGGGGACGCAATGAGCAGTTCTTC	CASATGGRNEQFF
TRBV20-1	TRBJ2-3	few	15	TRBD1	TGCAGTGCTACGTTACAGGGGACGGGGTTAGATACGCAGTATTTT	CSATLQGTGLDTQYF
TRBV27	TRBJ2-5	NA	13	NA	TGTGCCAGCAGTTTATTCCCCCAAGAGACCCAGTACTTC	CASSLFPQETQYF
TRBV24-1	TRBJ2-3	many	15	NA	TGTGCCACCAGTGATCCCTCGGGGTTCACAGATACGCAGTATTTT	CATSDPSGFTDTQYF
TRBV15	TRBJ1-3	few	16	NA	TGTGCCACCAGCAGAGATCGGGCAGGGTCTGGAAACACCATATATTTT	CATSRDRAGSGNTIYF
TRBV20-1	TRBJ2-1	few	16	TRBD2	TGCAGTGCTCGGGGACTAGCGGGGACCTCCTACAATGAGCAGTTCTTC	CSARGLAGTSYNEQFF